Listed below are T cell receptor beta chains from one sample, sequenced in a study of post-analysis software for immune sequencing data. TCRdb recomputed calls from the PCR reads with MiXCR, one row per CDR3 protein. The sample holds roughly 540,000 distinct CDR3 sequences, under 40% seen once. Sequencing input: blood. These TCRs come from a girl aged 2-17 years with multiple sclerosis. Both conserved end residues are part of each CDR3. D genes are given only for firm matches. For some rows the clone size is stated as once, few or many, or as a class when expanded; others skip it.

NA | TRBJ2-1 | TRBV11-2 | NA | CASSSIGGGGEETQFF | TGTGCCAGCAGCTCCATTGGGGGCGGGGGCGAAGAGACCCAGTTCTTC
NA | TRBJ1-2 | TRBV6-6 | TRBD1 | CATQLQGAQDYGYTF | TGTGCCACCCAACTCCAGGGGGCGCAAGACTATGGCTACACCTTC
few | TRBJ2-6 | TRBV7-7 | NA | CASSFGVRSGANVLTF | TGTGCCAGCAGCTTCGGGGTTCGCTCTGGGGCCAACGTCCTGACTTTC
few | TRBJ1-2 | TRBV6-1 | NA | CASSEGAGPNYGYTF | TGTGCCAGCAGTGAAGGGGCAGGGCCGAACTATGGCTACACCTTC
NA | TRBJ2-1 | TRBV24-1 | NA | CAASGAGTEPYGQFF | TGTGCCGCCAGTGGAGCTGGGACGGAACCGTACGGGCAGTTCTTC
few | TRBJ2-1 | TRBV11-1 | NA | CASMGGSSYNEQFF | TGTGCCAGCATGGGGGGCAGCTCCTACAATGAGCAGTTCTTC
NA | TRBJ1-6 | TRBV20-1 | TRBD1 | CSARARTGGSYNSPLHF | TGCAGTGCTAGGGCTAGGACAGGGGGGTCCTATAATTCACCCCTCCACTTT
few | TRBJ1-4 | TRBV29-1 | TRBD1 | CSGPGQGDEKLFF | TGCAGCGGCCCGGGACAGGGGGATGAAAAACTGTTTTTT
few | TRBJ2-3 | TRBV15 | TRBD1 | CATSRADREADTQYF | TGTGCCACCAGCAGGGCGGACAGGGAGGCAGATACGCAGTATTTT
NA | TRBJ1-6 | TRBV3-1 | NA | CASSQDRGSLYNSPLHF | TGTGCCAGCAGCCAAGACCGTGGCAGCCTCTATAATTCACCCCTCCACTTT
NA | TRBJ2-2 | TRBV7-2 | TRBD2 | CASSPPSGGVSNTGELFF | TGTGCCAGCAGCCCTCCTAGCGGGGGGGTGTCGAACACCGGGGAGCTGTTTTTT
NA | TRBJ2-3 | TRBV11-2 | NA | CASSPEVTDTQYF | TGTGCCAGCAGCCCAGAAGTTACAGATACGCAGTATTTT
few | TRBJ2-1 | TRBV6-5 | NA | CASSLDSAREQFF | TGTGCCAGCAGCTTGGACTCCGCCCGGGAGCAGTTCTTC
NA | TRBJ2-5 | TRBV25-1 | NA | CASSEDTGTETQYF | TGTGCCAGCAGCGAGGACACCGGTACGGAGACCCAGTACTTC
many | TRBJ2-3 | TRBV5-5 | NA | CASSSSPDTQYF | TGTGCCAGCAGCTCCTCTCCAGATACGCAGTATTTT
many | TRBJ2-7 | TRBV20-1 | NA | CSARDLRGENYEQYF | TGCAGTGCTAGAGATTTACGAGGGGAGAACTACGAGCAGTACTTC
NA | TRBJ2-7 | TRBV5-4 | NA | CASSSDGTASYEQYF | TGTGCCAGCAGCTCGGACGGGACGGCCTCCTACGAGCAGTACTTC
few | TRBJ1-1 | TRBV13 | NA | CASSLNPGTRGGEAFF | TGTGCCAGCAGCCTCAATCCCGGGACAAGGGGAGGTGAAGCTTTCTTT
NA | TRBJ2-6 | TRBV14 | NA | CASSQGLVWGSGANVLTF | TGTGCCAGCAGCCAAGGGTTAGTGTGGGGCTCTGGGGCCAACGTCCTGACTTTC
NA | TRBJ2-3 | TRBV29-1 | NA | CSVGGQLADTQYF | TGCAGCGTTGGCGGGCAGCTCGCAGATACGCAGTATTTT
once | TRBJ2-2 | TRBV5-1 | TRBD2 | CASSSEGSGGPTKNTGELFF | TGCGCCAGCAGCTCCGAAGGTAGCGGGGGCCCAACTAAAAACACCGGGGAGCTGTTTTTT
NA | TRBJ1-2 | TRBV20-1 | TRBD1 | CSARSPGQALGGYGYTF | TGCAGTGCTAGATCACCGGGACAGGCCCTTGGTGGCTATGGCTACACCTTC
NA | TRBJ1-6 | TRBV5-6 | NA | CASSLFLSPPETSPLHF | TGTGCCAGCAGCTTATTCCTCTCGCCTCCTGAAACTTCACCCCTCCACTTT
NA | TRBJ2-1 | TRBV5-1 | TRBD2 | CASSSGTRGGGEQFF | TGCGCCAGCAGCTCCGGGACTAGGGGAGGAGGCGAGCAGTTCTTC
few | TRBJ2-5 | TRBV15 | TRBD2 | CATKGLGSLLGETQYF | TGTGCCACCAAAGGACTAGGATCATTATTGGGAGAGACCCAGTACTTC
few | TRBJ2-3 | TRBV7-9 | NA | CASSSPSGTGTGTDTQYF | TGTGCCAGCAGCTCACCCTCAGGAACCGGGACTGGCACAGATACGCAGTATTTT
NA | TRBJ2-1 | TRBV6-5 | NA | CASYRVTGDEQFF | TGTGCCAGCTACAGGGTCACGGGCGATGAGCAGTTCTTC
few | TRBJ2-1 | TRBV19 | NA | CASSVPYNEQFF | TGTGCCAGTAGTGTACCTTACAATGAGCAGTTCTTC
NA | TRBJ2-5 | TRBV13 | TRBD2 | CASSLRVAGVETQYF | TGTGCCAGCAGCTTAAGGGTAGCGGGGGTCGAGACCCAGTACTTC
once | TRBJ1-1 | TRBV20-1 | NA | CSAKLSLGNTEAFF | TGCAGTGCTAAACTATCTCTAGGGAACACTGAAGCTTTCTTT
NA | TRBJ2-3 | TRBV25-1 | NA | CASSEWDTQYF | TGTGCCAGCAGTGAATGGGATACGCAGTATTTT